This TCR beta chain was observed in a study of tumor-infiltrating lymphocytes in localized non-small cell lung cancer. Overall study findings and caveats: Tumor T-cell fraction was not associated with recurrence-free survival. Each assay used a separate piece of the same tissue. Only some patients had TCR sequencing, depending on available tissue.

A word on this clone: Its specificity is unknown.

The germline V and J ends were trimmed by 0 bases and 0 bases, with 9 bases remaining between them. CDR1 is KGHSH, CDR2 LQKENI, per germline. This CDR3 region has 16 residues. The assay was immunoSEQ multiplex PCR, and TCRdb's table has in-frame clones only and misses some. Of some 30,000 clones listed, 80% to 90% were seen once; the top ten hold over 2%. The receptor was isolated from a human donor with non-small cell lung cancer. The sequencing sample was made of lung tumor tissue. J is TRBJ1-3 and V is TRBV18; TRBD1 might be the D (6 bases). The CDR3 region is CASSPPGGGSGNTIYF. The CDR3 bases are TGTGCCAGCTCACCACCGGGAGGGGGCTCTGGAAACACCATATATTTT. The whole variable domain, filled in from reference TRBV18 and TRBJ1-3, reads NAGVMQNPRHLVRRRGQEARLRCSPMKGHSHVYWYRQLPEEGLKFMVYLQKENIIDESGMPKERFSAEFPKEGPSILRIQQVVRGDSAAYFCASSPPGGGSGNTIYFGEGSWLTVV.